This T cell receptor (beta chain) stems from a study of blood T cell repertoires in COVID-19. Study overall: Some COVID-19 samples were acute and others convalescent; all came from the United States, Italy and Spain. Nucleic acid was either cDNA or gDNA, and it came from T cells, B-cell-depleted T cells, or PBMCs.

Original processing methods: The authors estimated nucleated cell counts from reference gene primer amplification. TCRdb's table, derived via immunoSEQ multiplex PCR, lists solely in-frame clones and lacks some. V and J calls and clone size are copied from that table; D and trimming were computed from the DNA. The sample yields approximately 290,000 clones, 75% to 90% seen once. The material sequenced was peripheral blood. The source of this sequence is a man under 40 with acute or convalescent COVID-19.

The CDR3 coding sequence is TGTGCCAGCAGTTCCTCGCGCTCTGGGGCCAACGTCCTGACTTTC. Translation: CASSSSRSGANVLTF. The chain joins TRBV28 to TRBJ2-6; D call uncertain. Trimming took off 4 bases at V and 0 bases at J, with 7 bases between the two ends. Germline V gene sequence: CDR1 MDHEN, CDR2 SYDVKM. There are 15 residues in the CDR3. Using reference TRBV28 and TRBJ2-6 for the parts outside the CDR3, the full variable domain is DVKVTQSSRYLVKRTGEKVFLECVQDMDHENMFWYRQDPGLGLRLIYFSYDVKMKEKGDIPEGYSVSREKKERFSLILESASTNQTSMYLCASSSSRSGANVLTFGAGSRLTVL.